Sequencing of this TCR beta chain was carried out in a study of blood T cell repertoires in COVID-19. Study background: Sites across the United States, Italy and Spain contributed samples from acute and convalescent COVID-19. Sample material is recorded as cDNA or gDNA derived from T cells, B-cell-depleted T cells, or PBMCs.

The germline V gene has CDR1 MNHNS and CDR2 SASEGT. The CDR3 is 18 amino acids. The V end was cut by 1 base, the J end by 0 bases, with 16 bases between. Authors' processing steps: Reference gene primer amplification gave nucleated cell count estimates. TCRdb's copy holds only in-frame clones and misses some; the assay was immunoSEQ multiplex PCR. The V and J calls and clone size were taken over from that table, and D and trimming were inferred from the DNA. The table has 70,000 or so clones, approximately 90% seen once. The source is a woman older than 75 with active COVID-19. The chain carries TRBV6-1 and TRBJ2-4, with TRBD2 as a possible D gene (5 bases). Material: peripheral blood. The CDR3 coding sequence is TGTGCCAGCAGTGAAGAAATCCTTGGACTCCTAGCCAAAAACATTCAGTACTTC. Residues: CASSEEILGLLAKNIQYF.